The 5 T cell receptor beta chains listed next were all sequenced from one sample in a study of cytomegalovirus exposure and HLA in healthy donors. The assay was immunoSEQ multiplex PCR, and TCRdb's table has in-frame clones only and misses some. The sample lists 150,000 to 170,000 clones, around 84% seen once, with about 2.2% in the top ten. The source material was PBMCs. These receptor sequences come from a human donor in good health.

This clone appeared a single time. J is TRBJ2-5 and V is TRBV5-1; TRBD2 aligns across 12 bases. The CDR3 runs 15 residues. V lost 4 bases to trimming and J lost 4 bases; unmatched junction nucleotides: 5. CDR1 and CDR2 from the germline V gene are SGHRS and YFSETQ. The CDR3 loop is CASSRGTSGLETQYF. CDR3 nucleotides: TGCGCCAGCAGCCGCGGGACTAGCGGGTTAGAGACCCAGTACTTC. Full variable domain (rest looked up from reference TRBV5-1 and TRBJ2-5): KAGVTQTPRYLIKTRGQQVTLSCSPISGHRSVSWYQQTPGQGLQFLFEYFSETQRNKGNFPGRFSGRQFSNSRSEMNVSTLELGDSALYLCASSRGTSGLETQYFGPGTRLLVL.

As regards this clone: The sample carries other DNA sequences with the same CDR3. The chain combines TRBV5-1 with TRBJ1-5; 8 bases map to TRBD1. J lost 4 bases, V lost 4 bases, and 4 bases had no gene match. The CDR3 covers 14 residues. Germline V gene data show CDR1 as SGHRS and CDR2 as YFSETQ. As DNA, the CDR3 is TGCGCCAGCAGCCCCGGACAGGGTAATCAGCCCCAGCATTTT. Translated: CASSPGQGNQPQHF.

The DNA for the CDR3 is TGTGCCAGCATCGGTGGCTCCTACGAGCAGTACTTC. This codes for CASIGGSYEQYF. The chain joins TRBV2 to TRBJ2-7; D is unclear. Trimming took 7 bases from V and 0 from J, leaving 7 bases between them. The CDR3 extends over 12 amino acids. Germline CDR1 is SNHLY and CDR2 is FYNNEI.

This clone was observed once. The DNA for the CDR3 is TGTGCCAGCAGGAAAGGGCCAGGGGGCTACGATGGCTACACCTTC. This translates into CASRKGPGGYDGYTF. The chain combines TRBV6-6 with TRBJ1-2; 8 nucleotides align to TRBD1. This CDR3 comprises 15 residues. The ends lost 6 bases at V and 6 bases at J; junction bases unmatched: 12. The germline V gene encodes CDR1 MNHNY and CDR2 SVGAGI (reference sequence).

This sequence joins TRBV4-3 and TRBJ1-5; 9 bases align to TRBD1. With V trimmed by 1 base and J by 6 bases, 4 bases remained unmatched. The CDR3 extends over 15 amino acids. Germline V gene data show CDR1 as LGHNA and CDR2 as YSLEER. CDR3 sequence: CASSQAQGASQPQHF. The CDR3 coding sequence is TGCGCCAGCAGCCAAGCACAGGGGGCCAGTCAGCCCCAGCATTTT.